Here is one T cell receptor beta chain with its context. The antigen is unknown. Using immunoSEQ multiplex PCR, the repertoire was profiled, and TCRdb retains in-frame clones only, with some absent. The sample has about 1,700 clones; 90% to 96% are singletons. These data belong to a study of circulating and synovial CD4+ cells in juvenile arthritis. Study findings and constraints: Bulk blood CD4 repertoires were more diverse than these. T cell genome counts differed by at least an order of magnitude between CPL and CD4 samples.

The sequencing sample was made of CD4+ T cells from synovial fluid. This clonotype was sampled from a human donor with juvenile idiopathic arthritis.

The CDR3 protein is CATSRDPNTEAFF. In nucleotides, the CDR3 is TGTGCCACCAGCAGAGACCCTAACACTGAAGCTTTCTTT. The chain uses TRBV15 and TRBJ1-1, with D uncertain. This CDR3 contains 13 residues. V was clipped by 0 bases and J by 2 bases, with 4 bases between them. From germline, CDR1 is LNHNV and CDR2 YYDKDF (reference sequence). Variable domain in full (rest from reference TRBV15 and TRBJ1-1): DAMVIQNPRYQVTQFGKPVTLSCSQTLNHNVMYWYQQKSSQAPKLLFHYYDKDFNNEADTPDNFQSRRPNTSFCFLDIRSPGLGDTAMYLCATSRDPNTEAFFGQGTRLTVV.